Following are 30 T cell receptor beta chains from one sample sequenced in a study of blood T cell repertoires in COVID-19. Method: immunoSEQ multiplex PCR; TCRdb's copy keeps in-frame clones and lacks some. This sample yields 150,000 to 200,000 clones, of which roughly four fifths are seen a single time; over 10% belongs to the top ten. Sequenced material: peripheral blood. All receptors come from a man between 65 and 79 years old who had recovered from COVID-19.

The chain employs TRBV9 and TRBJ2-5; 8 nucleotides agree with TRBD1. Unmatched junction bases numbered 5, after V lost 0 bases and J lost 4 bases. The germline V gene encodes CDR1 SGDLS and CDR2 YYNGEE. This CDR3 has 15 amino acids. CDR3 DNA: TGTGCCAGCAGCGTAGTCCCCGGACAGGGAGAGACCCAGTACTTC. The encoded protein is CASSVVPGQGETQYF.

CDR3 in DNA: TGTGCCAGCAGCGCCGGGACAGGGTTCGGTGAGCAGTTCTTC. It specifies CASSAGTGFGEQFF. The chain links TRBV7-3 to TRBJ2-1, with TRBD1 identical over 9 bases. The germline CDR1 and CDR2 sequences are SGHTA and FQGTGA. The CDR3 has 14 residues. Trimming removed 5 bases from V and 9 bases from J; junction bases left unmatched: 8. The full variable domain, in which reference TRBV7-3 and TRBJ2-1 provide the parts outside the CDR3, is GAGVSQTPSNKVTEKGKYVELRCDPISGHTALYWYRQSLGQGPEFLIYFQGTGAADDSGLPNDRFFAVRPEGSVSTLKIQRTERGDSAVYLCASSAGTGFGEQFFGPGTRLTVL.

The chain joins TRBV7-2 to TRBJ1-5; 9 nucleotides agree with TRBD1. Trimming removed 3 bases from V and 7 bases from J; junction bases left unmatched: 7. CDR1 and CDR2 (germline): SGHTA, FQGNSA. This CDR3 has 15 amino acids. CDR3 loop: CASSLGGTGTQPQHF. Here the CDR3 DNA reads TGTGCCAGCAGCTTGGGGGGGACAGGGACGCAGCCCCAGCATTTT.

The chain joins TRBV5-1 to TRBJ2-7, with 11 positions matching TRBD1. The length of the CDR3 is 14 residues. V shed 4 bases and J 7 bases; nucleotides not matched to a gene: 7. Per the germline V gene, CDR1 is SGHRS and CDR2 is YFSETQ. For the CDR3, the DNA is TGCGCCAGCAGCCGCGGACAGGGGGCGCAGGAGCAGTACTTC. Translated, it gives CASSRGQGAQEQYF.

The chain combines TRBV28 with TRBJ2-7, with 11 nucleotides matching TRBD1. The germline CDR1 and CDR2 sequences are MDHEN and SYDVKM. The CDR3 is 15 amino acids. Unmatched junction bases numbered 6, after V lost 3 bases and J lost 5 bases. In nucleotides, the CDR3 is TGTGCCAGCAGTTTCCCCGGGACAGGGGGAGACGAGCAGTACTTC. Translation: CASSFPGTGGDEQYF.

This chain uses TRBV5-1 with TRBJ2-7, with 10 bases fitting TRBD2. The CDR3 runs 16 residues. The ends lost 0 bases at V and 0 bases at J; junction bases unmatched: 3. The germline V gene encodes CDR1 SGHRS and CDR2 YFSETQ. The CDR3 region is CASSLGLAGRSYEQYF. Written as DNA, the CDR3 is TGCGCCAGCAGCTTGGGACTAGCGGGCCGCTCCTACGAGCAGTACTTC.

The chain uses TRBV4-3 and TRBJ2-7, with D possibly matching TRBD1 (6 bases). Germline lookup yields CDR1 LGHNA and CDR2 YSLEER. Trimming pared 3 bases from V and 3 bases from J, leaving 15 bases between. The CDR3 sequence is 15 residues long. The CDR3 nucleotides read TGCGCCAGCAGCCAGGGCAGGGGTGAATTCTACGAGCAGTACTTC. It specifies CASSQGRGEFYEQYF.

The chain joins TRBV3-1 (or the pseudogene TRBV3-2) to TRBJ2-1; unclear D gene. Between the trimmed V and J ends, which lost 4 bases and 9 bases, there was a span of 25 bases. Germline V CDR1 and CDR2: LGHDT, YNNKEL (reference sequence). The CDR3 totals 17 residues. CDR3 nucleotide sequence: TGTGCCAGCAGCCCTCGGGTGGATGTCTATAGAACGGTTGAGCAGTTCTTC. Residues: CASSPRVDVYRTVEQFF.

This chain uses TRBV18 with TRBJ1-4, with 8 bases fitting TRBD1. Germline V CDR1 and CDR2: KGHSH, LQKENI. V trimming: 1 base; J trimming: 8 bases; junction bases outside the gene matches: 3. The CDR3 is 14 amino acids. CDR3 sequence reads: CASSPRQGREKLFF. In DNA, the CDR3 is TGTGCCAGCTCACCACGACAGGGGAGGGAAAAACTGTTTTTT. The whole variable domain, remainder taken from reference TRBV18 and TRBJ1-4, is NAGVMQNPRHLVRRRGQEARLRCSPMKGHSHVYWYRQLPEEGLKFMVYLQKENIIDESGMPKERFSAEFPKEGPSILRIQQVVRGDSAAYFCASSPRQGREKLFFGSGTQLSVL.

The rearrangement joins TRBV6-2 or TRBV6-3 to TRBJ1-2; the match to TRBD1 covers 10 bases. This CDR3 has 16 amino acids. The J segment lost 3 bases and the V segment lost 5 bases, leaving 9 bases of the junction unmatched. Germline loops: CDR1 MNHEY, CDR2 SVGEGT. The CDR3 nucleotides are TGTGCCAGCAGTCGGGACAGGGGATCAGTTTACTATGGCTACACCTTC. Translating it yields CASSRDRGSVYYGYTF.

The V and J genes are TRBV18 and TRBJ1-5, with D possibly matching TRBD1 (5 bases). V was clipped by 1 base and J by 2 bases, with 9 bases between them. The CDR3 length is 15 residues. From germline, CDR1 is KGHSH and CDR2 LQKENI. The CDR3 nucleotides are TGTGCCAGCTCACCACAAGAGACAGGCAATCAGCCCCAGCATTTT. Encoded protein: CASSPQETGNQPQHF.

The rearrangement links TRBV6-2 or TRBV6-3 to TRBJ1-5, with a possible D match to TRBD1 (6 bases). The CDR3 has 16 amino acids. Germline CDR1 MNHEY, CDR2 SVGEGT. The V end lost 4 bases, the J end lost 7 bases, and 20 bases lay between the germline ends. The CDR3, as DNA: TGTGCCAGCAGTTTGGCACAGGGATGGGGGGGGCAGCCCCAGCATTTT. Its translation is CASSLAQGWGGQPQHF.

The chain couples TRBV28 to TRBJ1-1; the D is unclear. Trimming stripped 6 bases from V and 1 base from J, with 9 bases between. This CDR3 spans 13 amino acids. CDR1 is MDHEN and CDR2 is SYDVKM in the germline V gene. The chain's CDR3 is CASSFLWNTEAFF. The CDR3 nucleotides are TGTGCCAGCAGCTTCCTATGGAACACTGAAGCTTTCTTT.

The chain links TRBV12-5 to TRBJ2-4; D not resolved. This CDR3 is built from 17 residues. The germline V gene encodes CDR1 LGHNT and CDR2 FRNRAP. V gave up 7 bases and J gave up 0 bases, with 19 bases separating them. In nucleotides, the CDR3 is TGTGCTAGTGACGAATGGAAGGAGAGACTAGCCAAAAACATTCAGTACTTC. It yields the protein CASDEWKERLAKNIQYF.

The chain recombines TRBV5-8 with TRBJ1-1; 7 bases are shared with TRBD1. Trimming removed 2 bases from V and 11 bases from J; junction bases left unmatched: 6. Germline-derived CDR1 and CDR2 are SGHTS and YDEGEE. The CDR3 consists of 12 residues. CDR3 sequence reads: CASSLYDRVAFF. The CDR3 DNA follows: TGTGCCAGCAGCTTATACGACAGGGTGGCTTTCTTT. The whole variable domain, filled in from reference TRBV5-8 and TRBJ1-1, reads EAGVTQSPTHLIKTRGQQATLRCSPISGHTSVYWYQQALGLGLQFLLWYDEGEERNRGNFPPRFSGRQFPNYSSELNVNALELEDSALYLCASSLYDRVAFFGQGTRLTVV.

The V and J genes are TRBV14 and TRBJ2-7, with 8 bases identical to TRBD2. With 6 bases clipped from V and 4 bases from J, the junction kept 5 bases outside the gene matches. The germline gives CDR1 SGHDN, CDR2 FVKESK. The CDR3 length is 13 residues. This chain's CDR3 is CASRISGSYEQYF. In DNA form, the CDR3 reads TGTGCCAGCAGGATAAGCGGGAGTTACGAGCAGTACTTC. The variable domain in full, completed from reference TRBV14 and TRBJ2-7, reads EAGVTQFPSHSVIEKGQTVTLRCDPISGHDNLYWYRRVMGKEIKFLLHFVKESKQDESGMPNNRFLAERTGGTYSTLKVQPAELEDSGVYFCASRISGSYEQYFGPGTRLTVT.

V is TRBV7-9 and J is TRBJ2-1; 10 nucleotides align to TRBD2. CDR1 and CDR2 (germline): SEHNR, FQNEAQ (reference sequence). V was pared by 7 bases and J by 0 bases, with 15 bases of the junction left unmatched. The length of the CDR3 is 19 residues. The CDR3 protein is CASTTASGRERGSYNEQFF. The CDR3 DNA reads as TGTGCCAGCACGACGGCTAGCGGGAGAGAAAGGGGCTCCTACAATGAGCAGTTCTTC.

This chain uses TRBV15 with TRBJ2-1; the match to TRBD2 covers 11 bases. CDR3 length: 17 amino acids. Germline V gene lookup returns CDR1 LNHNV and CDR2 YYDKDF (reference sequence). V was pared by 0 bases and J by 4 bases, with 5 bases of the junction left unmatched. The CDR3 spells CATSRDRPSGGYNEQFF. DNA of the CDR3: TGTGCCACCAGCAGAGATAGGCCTAGCGGGGGGTACAATGAGCAGTTCTTC.

The genes are TRBV20-1 and TRBJ2-5, with D uncertain. The CDR3 is made up of 13 amino acids. Germline CDR1 DFQATT, CDR2 SNEGSKA (reference sequence). V was pared by 3 bases and J by 5 bases, with 13 bases between. The CDR3 loop reads CSASYGGGETQYF. The CDR3 DNA follows: TGCAGTGCTAGTTACGGTGGCGGCGAGACCCAGTACTTC.

CDR3 sequence (DNA): TGCGCCAGCAGCCCGGGAGCAGTTATAAACACTGAAGCTTTCTTT. Its translation: CASSPGAVINTEAFF. This rearrangement joins TRBV5-1 to TRBJ1-1; D not resolved. The CDR3 has 15 amino acids. The germline V and J ends were trimmed by 4 bases and 2 bases, with 15 bases remaining between them. Germline V gene sequence: CDR1 SGHRS, CDR2 YFSETQ.

This clone is a singleton in its sample. The J gene is TRBJ2-1, the V gene TRBV12-2; TRBD2 is the table's D call and was not checked against the DNA. TRBV12-2 is an annotated pseudogene. The CDR3 sequence is 19 residues long. CDR3: CASRLDEREGLTESSQQFF. The CDR3 DNA reads as TGTGCAAGTCGCTTAGATGAGCGGGAGGGCCTTACGGAAAGCTCCCAGCAGTTCTTC.

This chain uses TRBV28 with TRBJ2-1, with D tentatively TRBD2 (6 bases). Germline CDR1 reads MDHEN; CDR2 reads SYDVKM. The CDR3 loop spans 16 amino acids. Trimming removed 4 bases at V and 5 bases at J, with 18 bases between. The CDR3 sequence is CASSSGGAGTDNEQFF. DNA for the CDR3: TGTGCCAGCAGTTCGGGTGGAGCGGGCACAGACAATGAGCAGTTCTTC.

The gene calls are TRBV28 and TRBJ2-7; 8 bases are a match to TRBD2. J lost 1 base, V lost 6 bases, and 8 bases had no gene match. Germline V lookup: CDR1 MDHEN, CDR2 SYDVKM. This CDR3 contains 15 residues. CDR3 coding DNA: TGTGCCAGCAGGGGGGGAGCGGGAGAGTCCTACGAGCAGTACTTC. Encoded protein: CASRGGAGESYEQYF.

The chain carries TRBV5-1 and TRBJ1-1; D is perhaps TRBD1 (5 bases). This CDR3 spans 17 amino acids. V shed 0 bases and J shed 4 bases, with 19 bases lying between them. In germline, CDR1 is SGHRS, CDR2 YFSETQ. The CDR3 DNA is TGCGCCAGCAGCTTGGCGGGGGTCGGGAATTCAGTCACTGAAGCTTTCTTT. Translated: CASSLAGVGNSVTEAFF.

The rearrangement uses TRBV7-8 and TRBJ2-5; D gene unclear. Trimming took off 0 bases at V and 2 bases at J, with 10 bases between the two ends. Germline CDR1 is SGHVS and CDR2 is FQNEAQ. This CDR3 is 15 amino acids long. The CDR3 is CASSLAPETQETQYF. CDR3 coding DNA: TGTGCCAGCAGCTTAGCCCCCGAGACTCAAGAGACCCAGTACTTC.

V and J are TRBV28 and TRBJ2-3, with 14 positions matching TRBD2. The CDR3 has 17 residues. In germline, CDR1 is MDHEN, CDR2 SYDVKM. Trimming took 6 bases from V and 3 from J; bases not matched to a gene: 8. CDR3 loop: CASRRGGLAGETDTQYF. The CDR3 DNA reads TGTGCCAGCAGACGTGGGGGACTAGCGGGAGAAACAGATACGCAGTATTTT.

The chain is built from TRBV10-3 and TRBJ2-7; 8 positions agree with TRBD2. Unmatched junction bases numbered 14, after V lost 9 bases and J lost 1 base. The CDR3 extends over 16 amino acids. Germline assignment: CDR1 ENHRY and CDR2 SYGVKD. In DNA, the CDR3 is TGTGCCATTTCCCCTTTGACTAGCGCCCTGTCCTACGAGCAGTACTTC. It translates to CAISPLTSALSYEQYF.

The rearrangement joins TRBV2 to TRBJ2-2, with TRBD1 matching over 8 bases. After removal of 6 bases from V and 4 bases from J, the junction contained 4 bases not matched to a gene. The CDR3 has 14 amino acids. Germline loops: CDR1 SNHLY, CDR2 FYNNEI. The CDR3 loop reads CASRLDRGTGELFF. The CDR3 nucleotides read TGTGCCAGCAGGCTCGACAGGGGCACCGGGGAGCTGTTTTTT.

J is TRBJ2-2 and V is TRBV4-3; 8 bases are shared with TRBD1. Germline CDR1 reads LGHNA; CDR2 reads YSLEER. The J segment lost 4 bases and the V segment lost 0 bases, leaving 4 bases of the junction unmatched. CDR3 length: 16 amino acids. CDR3 region: CASSQDGQGGTGELFF. Here the CDR3 DNA reads TGCGCCAGCAGCCAAGATGGACAGGGAGGCACCGGGGAGCTGTTTTTT.

This chain joins TRBV28 and TRBJ2-3; 7 bases align to TRBD2. Germline lookup yields CDR1 MDHEN and CDR2 SYDVKM. V shed 6 bases, J shed 2 bases, and the junction held 8 bases outside the gene matches. This CDR3 comprises 15 residues. This CDR3 reads CASRSSGTNTDTQYF. In DNA form, the CDR3 reads TGTGCCAGCAGATCAAGCGGGACCAACACAGATACGCAGTATTTT.